This T cell receptor (beta chain) was observed in a study of control samples from healthy donors and cancer patients (dated by TCRdb to the early 2020s). Based on the germline V gene, the CDR1 and CDR2 sequences are SGHRS and YFSETQ. A distance of 12 bases separates the germline ends of V and J, which lose 4 bases and 5 bases respectively. Reading from cysteine to phenylalanine, the CDR3 counts 13 amino acids. Just the 39-base CDR3 DNA is kept, in frame starting at base 1. Library preparation was by the immunoSEQ multiplex PCR assay. In its TCRdb copy, this immuneACCESS table keeps in-frame sequences only and misses some clones. Where compared with another copy, unresolved V genes explain less than half of these, and the others have no known cause. The sample has about 130,000 clones on record, around nine tenths of them singletons. Approximately 3.2% of the sample goes to the ten largest clones.

As for this clone: Which antigen it targets is not known. No clone much larger than this one lies a single base away; base qualities are absent.

Recombination connected TRBV5-1 to TRBJ1-2; tentative D gene TRBD1, with 6 bases matching. The sequencing input was blood. This sequence was found in a man aged 50 to 59 in good health. The CDR3 protein is CASSEGQGYGYTF. The DNA sequence reads TGCGCCAGCAGCGAAGGCCAGGGGTATGGCTACACCTTC. Joined to the reference TRBV5-1 and TRBJ1-2 proteins, this CDR3 gives the full variable domain: KAGVTQTPRYLIKTRGQQVTLSCSPISGHRSVSWYQQTPGQGLQFLFEYFSETQRNKGNFPGRFSGRQFSNSRSEMNVSTLELGDSALYLCASSEGQGYGYTFGSGTRLTVV.